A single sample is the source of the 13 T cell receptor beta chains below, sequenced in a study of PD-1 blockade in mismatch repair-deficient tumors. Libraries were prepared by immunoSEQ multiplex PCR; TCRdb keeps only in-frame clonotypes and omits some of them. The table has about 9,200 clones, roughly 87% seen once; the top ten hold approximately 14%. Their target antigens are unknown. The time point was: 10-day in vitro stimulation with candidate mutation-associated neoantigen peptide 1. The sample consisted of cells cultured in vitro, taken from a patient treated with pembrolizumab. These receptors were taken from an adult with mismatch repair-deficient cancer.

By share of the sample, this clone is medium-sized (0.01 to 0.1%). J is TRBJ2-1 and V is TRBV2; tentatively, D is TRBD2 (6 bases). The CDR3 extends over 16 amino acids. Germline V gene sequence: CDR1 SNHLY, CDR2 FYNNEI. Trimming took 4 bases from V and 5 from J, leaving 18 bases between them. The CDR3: CASSGPSAFLNNEQFF. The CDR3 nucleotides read TGTGCCAGCAGTGGTCCTAGCGCGTTCTTAAACAATGAGCAGTTCTTC.

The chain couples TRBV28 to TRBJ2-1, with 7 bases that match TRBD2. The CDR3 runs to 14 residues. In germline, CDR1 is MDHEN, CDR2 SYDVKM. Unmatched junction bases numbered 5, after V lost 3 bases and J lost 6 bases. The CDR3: CASSFAGEFNEQFF. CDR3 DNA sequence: TGTGCCAGCAGTTTTGCGGGAGAATTCAATGAGCAGTTCTTC.

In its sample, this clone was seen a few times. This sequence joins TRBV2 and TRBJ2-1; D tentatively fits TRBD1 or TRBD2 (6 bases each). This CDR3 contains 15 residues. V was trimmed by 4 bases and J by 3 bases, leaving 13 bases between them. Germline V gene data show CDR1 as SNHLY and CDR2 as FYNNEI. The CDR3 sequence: CASSGEGGGYNEQFF. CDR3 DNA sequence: TGTGCCAGCAGTGGAGAGGGGGGAGGCTACAATGAGCAGTTCTTC.

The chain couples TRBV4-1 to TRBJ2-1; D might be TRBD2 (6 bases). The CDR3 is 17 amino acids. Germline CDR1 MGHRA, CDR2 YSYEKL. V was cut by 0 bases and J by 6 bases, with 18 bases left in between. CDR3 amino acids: CASSQDQDSGFPNEQFF. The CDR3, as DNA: TGCGCCAGCAGCCAAGATCAGGATAGCGGTTTTCCCAATGAGCAGTTCTTC.

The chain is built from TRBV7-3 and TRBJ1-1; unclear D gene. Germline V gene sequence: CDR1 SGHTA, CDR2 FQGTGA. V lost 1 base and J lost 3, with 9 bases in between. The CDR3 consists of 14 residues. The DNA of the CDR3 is TGTGCCAGCAGCTTAATCGGGAGGGACACTGAAGCTTTCTTT. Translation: CASSLIGRDTEAFF.

Written as DNA, the CDR3 is TGTGCCAGCAGTTATATAACAGGGGGCCATGGCTACACCTTC. Its translation is CASSYITGGHGYTF. The chain combines TRBV6-5 with TRBJ1-2; TRBD1 matches 9 bases. V gave up 3 bases and J gave up 6 bases; unmatched junction bases: 5. Per germline, CDR1 MNHEY and CDR2 SVGAGI. This CDR3 comprises 14 residues.

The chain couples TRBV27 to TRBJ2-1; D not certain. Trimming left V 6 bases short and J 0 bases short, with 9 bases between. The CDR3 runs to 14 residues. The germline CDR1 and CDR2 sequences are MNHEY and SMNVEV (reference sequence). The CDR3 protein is CASRFLSSYNEQFF. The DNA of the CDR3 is TGTGCCAGCAGGTTCCTTAGCTCCTACAATGAGCAGTTCTTC.

CDR3 protein: CSVDRLGETQYF. The CDR3 DNA sequence: TGCAGCGTTGATAGACTCGGGGAGACCCAGTACTTC. The chain combines TRBV29-1 with TRBJ2-5, with D unresolved. The ends were cut back, 3 bases at V and 5 bases at J, with 10 bases in the middle. The CDR3 sequence is 12 residues long. Germline V lookup: CDR1 SQVTM, CDR2 ANQGSEA.

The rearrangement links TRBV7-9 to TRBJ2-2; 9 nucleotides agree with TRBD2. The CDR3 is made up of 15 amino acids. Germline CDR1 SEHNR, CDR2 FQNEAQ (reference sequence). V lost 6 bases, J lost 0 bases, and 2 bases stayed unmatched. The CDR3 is CASRTSGANTGELFF. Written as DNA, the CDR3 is TGTGCCAGCAGGACTAGCGGCGCGAACACCGGGGAGCTGTTTTTT.

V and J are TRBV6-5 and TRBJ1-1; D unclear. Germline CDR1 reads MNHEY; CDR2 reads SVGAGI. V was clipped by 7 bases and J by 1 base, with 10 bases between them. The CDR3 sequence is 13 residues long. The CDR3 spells CASMARKNTEAFF. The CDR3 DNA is TGTGCCAGCATGGCCCGGAAGAACACTGAAGCTTTCTTT.

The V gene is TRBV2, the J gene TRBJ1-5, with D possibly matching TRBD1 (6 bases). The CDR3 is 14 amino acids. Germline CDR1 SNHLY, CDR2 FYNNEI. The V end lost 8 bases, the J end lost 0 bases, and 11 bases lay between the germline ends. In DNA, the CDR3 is TGTGCCAGCCGCCGGGACAATAGCAATCAGCCCCAGCATTTT. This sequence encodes CASRRDNSNQPQHF.

CDR3 sequence reads: CAIRGQGDQPQHF. Here the CDR3 DNA reads TGTGCCATCAGAGGACAGGGGGATCAGCCCCAGCATTTT. The genes are TRBV10-3 and TRBJ1-5; 10 positions match TRBD1. V gave up 6 bases and J gave up 5 bases; unmatched junction bases: 1. Germline values: CDR1 ENHRY, CDR2 SYGVKD. The CDR3 spans 13 residues.

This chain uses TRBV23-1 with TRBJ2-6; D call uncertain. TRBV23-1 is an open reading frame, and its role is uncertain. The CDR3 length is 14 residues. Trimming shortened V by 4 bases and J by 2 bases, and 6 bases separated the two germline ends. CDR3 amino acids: CASSPFAGANVLTF. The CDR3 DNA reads TGCGCCAGCAGTCCCTTCGCTGGGGCCAACGTCCTGACTTTC.